What follows are 10 T cell receptor beta chains derived from one specimen sequenced in a study of T cells after yellow fever vaccination. TCRdb processed the 5' RACE reads anew with MiXCR; each CDR3 protein has one entry. Altogether about 250,000 distinct CDR3 sequences are present, approximately 3.5% being singletons, with the ten largest covering under 20%. Sequenced here: PBMCs, sampled 15 days after the yellow fever booster vaccination. The source is a man aged 18 to 29 who received the YFV17D yellow fever vaccine.

As concerns this clonotype: A much bigger clone sits one base away, suggesting this may be a read error. V is TRBV20-1 and J is TRBJ1-2; possible D gene TRBD1, 6 bases. The V end was cut by 0 bases, the J end by 3 bases, with 14 bases between. There are 15 residues in the CDR3. Looked up from germline, CDR1 is DFQATT and CDR2 is SNEGSKA (reference sequence). In DNA, the CDR3 is TGCAGTGCTAGAGATCCCGGGCCAGGGGACTATGGCTACACCTTC. This gives the protein CSARDPGPGDYGYTF.

This clonotype was observed many times. The rearrangement uses TRBV18 and TRBJ1-5; D remains unclear. V gave up 2 bases and J gave up 3 bases, with 5 bases separating them. The CDR3 extends over 13 amino acids. In germline, CDR1 is KGHSH, CDR2 LQKENI. CDR3 amino acids: CASSPSHNQPQHF. The CDR3, as DNA: TGTGCCAGCTCACCATCACACAATCAGCCCCAGCATTTT.

This clonotype was seen at least ten times. V usage is TRBV29-1 and J usage is TRBJ2-3; no clear D. Trimming shortened V by 7 bases and J by 4 bases, and 15 bases separated the two germline ends. CDR3 size: 13 residues. Germline CDR1 SQVTM, CDR2 ANQGSEA. CDR3 in amino acids: CSDAPNGADTQYF. The CDR3, as DNA: TGCAGCGACGCCCCCAACGGCGCAGATACGCAGTATTTT.

This clonotype has at least ten counts. The J gene is TRBJ1-4, the V gene TRBV5-1; a weak D match, TRBD1 (6 bases). The CDR3 is made up of 17 amino acids. The V end lost 1 base, the J end lost 2 bases, and 15 bases lay between the germline ends. Germline V lookup: CDR1 SGHRS, CDR2 YFSETQ. CDR3 DNA sequence: TGCGCCAGCAGCTTGACAGGGACCGCTTTGACTAATGAAAAACTGTTTTTT. Residues: CASSLTGTALTNEKLFF.

This clonotype came up many times. In DNA, the CDR3 is TGTGCCAGCAGTTTAATTCCGGGGGGCAACTATGGCTACACCTTC. Amino acid sequence: CASSLIPGGNYGYTF. The chain uses TRBV12-3 or TRBV12-4 and TRBJ1-2, with a possible D match to TRBD1 (6 bases). Between the trimmed V and J ends, which lost 2 bases and 2 bases, there was a span of 12 bases. CDR3 size: 15 residues.

This clonotype was picked up many times. The J gene is TRBJ2-5, the V gene TRBV5-6; the D is unclear. The CDR3 runs 13 residues. CDR1 SGHDT and CDR2 YYEEEE come from the germline V gene. The V gene lost 2 bases and the J gene lost 2 bases, with 7 bases spanning the gap. The CDR3 coding sequence is TGTGCCAGCAGCTTCTGGGATCAAGAGACCCAGTACTTC. The encoded protein is CASSFWDQETQYF.

This clonotype was seen many times. The chain employs TRBV13 and TRBJ2-1; D perhaps matches TRBD2 (7 bases). V was clipped by 5 bases and J by 9 bases, with 23 bases between them. CDR1 and CDR2 (germline): PRHDT, FYEKMQ (reference sequence). There are 16 residues in the CDR3. CDR3 nucleotides: TGTGCCAGCAGCCCAAGCACCGTCGGGGGGCGGGGTGAGCAGTTCTTC. It yields the protein CASSPSTVGGRGEQFF. Full variable domain (remainder filled in from reference TRBV13 and TRBJ2-1): AAGVIQSPRHLIKEKRETATLKCYPIPRHDTVYWYQQGPGQDPQFLISFYEKMQSDKGSIPDRFSAQQFSDYHSELNMSSLELGDSALYFCASSPSTVGGRGEQFFGPGTRLTVL.

This clonotype was seen at least ten times. In DNA form, the CDR3 reads TGTGCCAGCAGTTACGGTTTCGGCAGGGTCGACAAAAACATTCAGTACTTC. Its translation is CASSYGFGRVDKNIQYF. This chain joins TRBV6-2 or TRBV6-3 and TRBJ2-4, with TRBD1 as a possible D gene (5 bases). The CDR3 totals 17 residues. Trimming stripped 2 bases from V and 3 bases from J, with 17 bases between. Germline V lookup: CDR1 MNHEY, CDR2 SVGEGT.

This clonotype was found many times. The V gene is TRBV12-3 or TRBV12-4, the J gene TRBJ2-7, with 7 positions matching TRBD1. The CDR3 contains 14 residues. Trimming cost V 4 bases and J 2 bases; bases outside gene matches: 5. The CDR3 loop is CASSSPGGAYEQYF. In DNA, the CDR3 is TGTGCCAGCAGTTCCCCAGGGGGAGCCTACGAGCAGTACTTC.

This clonotype was counted ten times or more. The V gene is TRBV4-1, the J gene TRBJ2-1; the D call may be TRBD1 or TRBD2 (5 bases each). Looked up from germline, CDR1 is MGHRA and CDR2 is YSYEKL. The length of the CDR3 is 14 residues. V lost 6 bases, J lost 4 bases, and 13 bases lay in between. CDR3 region: CASRAPGLYNEQFF. Written as DNA, the CDR3 is TGCGCCAGCAGAGCCCCGGGGCTATACAATGAGCAGTTCTTC.